This T cell receptor beta chain was captured in a study of blood T cell repertoires in COVID-19. Profiled with immunoSEQ multiplex PCR; TCRdb holds only in-frame clones, not every one. Of 150,000 to 200,000 clones detected, approximately 89% appear once; the ten largest clones hold approximately 0.77%. This CDR3 comprises 15 residues. CDR1 and CDR2 (germline): MDHEN, SYDVKM. V dropped 6 bases and J dropped 4 bases, with 18 bases sitting between them. Clinical history as reported by participants underpinned cohort assignment. The chain joins TRBV28 to TRBJ1-1; perhaps TRBD1 as D (5 bases). Sequencing was performed on PBMCs or T cells enriched from blood (not recorded which). The TCR sequence derives from a woman aged 18-29 years who had recovered from COVID-19. The chain's CDR3 is CASRYRLRGRTEAFF. CDR3 nucleotides: TGTGCCAGCAGGTACAGGCTCCGCGGTCGCACTGAAGCTTTCTTT. Complete variable domain (other parts from reference TRBV28 and TRBJ1-1): DVKVTQSSRYLVKRTGEKVFLECVQDMDHENMFWYRQDPGLGLRLIYFSYDVKMKEKGDIPEGYSVSREKKERFSLILESASTNQTSMYLCASRYRLRGRTEAFFGQGTRLTVV.